The table lists the clone carrying this T cell receptor (beta chain) with many counts. Its matching antigen is unknown. The data were taken from a study of blood T cells in healthy people across ages. General study points: While age rose, TCR beta diversity per million T cells dropped in a roughly linear way.

For the second PCR, which ran for about 7 to 11 cycles, a sample-barcoded 5' primer and a J-beta primer mix were used. TCRdb ran MiXCR on the 5' RACE reads and lists one entry per CDR3 protein. The sample carries more than 750,000 distinct CDR3 sequences, around 29% recorded once. Separately, the same data were catalogued under a study of T cells of mothers and their children.

The specimen sequenced was blood. The sequence was collected from a woman in her 40s in good health.

CDR3 protein: CSASGGAVGELFF. DNA of the CDR3: TGCAGTGCTAGCGGGGGGGCCGTCGGGGAGCTGTTTTTT. The chain has TRBV20-1 and TRBJ2-2; 8 bases align to TRBD2. Looked up from germline, CDR1 is DFQATT and CDR2 is SNEGSKA (reference sequence). The CDR3 has 13 residues. V shed 3 bases, J shed 7 bases, and the junction held 4 bases outside the gene matches.